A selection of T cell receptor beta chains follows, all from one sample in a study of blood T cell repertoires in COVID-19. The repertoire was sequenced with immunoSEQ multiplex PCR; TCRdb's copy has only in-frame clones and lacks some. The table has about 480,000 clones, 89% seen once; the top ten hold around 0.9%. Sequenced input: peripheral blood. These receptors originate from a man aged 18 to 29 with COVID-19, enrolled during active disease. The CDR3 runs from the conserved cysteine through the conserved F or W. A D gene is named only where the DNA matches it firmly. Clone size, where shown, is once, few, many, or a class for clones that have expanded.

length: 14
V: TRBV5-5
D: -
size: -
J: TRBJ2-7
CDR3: CASSLLTVPYEQYF
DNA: TGTGCCAGCAGCCTTCTGACAGTCCCCTACGAGCAGTACTTC

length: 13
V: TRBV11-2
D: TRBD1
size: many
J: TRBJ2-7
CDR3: CASSRTGGYEQYF
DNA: TGTGCCAGCAGCCGGACAGGAGGATACGAGCAGTACTTC

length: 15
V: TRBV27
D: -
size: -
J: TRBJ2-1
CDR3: CASSYRGGSYNEQFF
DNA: TGTGCCAGCAGTTATAGGGGGGGGAGCTACAATGAGCAGTTCTTC

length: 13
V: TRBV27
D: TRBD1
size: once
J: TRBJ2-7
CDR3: CASSLRTGGEQYF
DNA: TGTGCCAGCAGTTTGAGAACAGGGGGCGAGCAGTACTTC

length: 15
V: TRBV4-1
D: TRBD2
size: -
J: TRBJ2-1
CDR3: CASSQVAGGPNEQFF
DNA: TGCGCCAGCAGCCAAGTCGCGGGGGGGCCAAATGAGCAGTTCTTC

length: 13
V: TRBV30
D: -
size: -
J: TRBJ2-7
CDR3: CAWRAGNTYEQYF
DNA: TGTGCCTGGAGGGCCGGGAACACATACGAGCAGTACTTC

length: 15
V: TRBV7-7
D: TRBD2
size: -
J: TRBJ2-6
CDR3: CASSPGGSGANVLTF
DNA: TGTGCCAGCAGCCCGGGGGGCTCTGGGGCCAACGTCCTGACTTTC

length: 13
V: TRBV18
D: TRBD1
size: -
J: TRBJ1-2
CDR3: CASSQGTGDGYTF
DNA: TGTGCCAGCTCACAAGGGACAGGGGATGGCTACACCTTC

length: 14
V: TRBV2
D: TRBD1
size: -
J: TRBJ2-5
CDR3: CASGPAGGWETQYF
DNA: TGTGCCAGCGGCCCGGCAGGGGGCTGGGAGACCCAGTACTTC

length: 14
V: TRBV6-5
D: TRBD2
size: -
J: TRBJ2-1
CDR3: CAIEFSGGFNEQFF
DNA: TGTGCCATCGAGTTTAGCGGGGGGTTTAATGAGCAGTTCTTC

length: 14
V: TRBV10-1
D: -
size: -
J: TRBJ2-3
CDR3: CASSEPGLTDTQYF
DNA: TGCGCCAGCAGTGAGCCAGGGCTCACAGATACGCAGTATTTT

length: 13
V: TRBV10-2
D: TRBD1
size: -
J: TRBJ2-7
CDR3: CASSRDSSYEQYF
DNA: TGCGCCAGCAGCCGGGACAGCTCCTACGAGCAGTACTTC

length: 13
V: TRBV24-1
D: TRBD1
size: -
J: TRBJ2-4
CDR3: CATRDRHKNIQYF
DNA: TGTGCCACCAGGGACAGGCACAAAAACATTCAGTACTTC

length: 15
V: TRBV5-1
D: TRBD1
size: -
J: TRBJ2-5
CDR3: CASSSQGGVGETQYF
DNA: TGCGCCAGCAGCTCACAGGGGGGAGTGGGAGAGACCCAGTACTTC

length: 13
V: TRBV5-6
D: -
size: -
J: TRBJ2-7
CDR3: CASSLGGITEQYF
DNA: TGTGCCAGCAGCTTGGGCGGGATAACGGAGCAGTACTTC

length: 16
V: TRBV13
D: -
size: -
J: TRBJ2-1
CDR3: CASSLDSGNSYNEQFF
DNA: TGTGCCAGCAGCTTAGACTCAGGGAACTCCTACAATGAGCAGTTCTTC

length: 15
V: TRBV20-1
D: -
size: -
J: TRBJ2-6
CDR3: CSASPYSSGANVLTF
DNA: TGCAGTGCTAGTCCGTATAGCTCTGGGGCCAACGTCCTGACTTTC

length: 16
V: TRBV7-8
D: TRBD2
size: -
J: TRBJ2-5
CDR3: CASTIEVSSGPFGQYF
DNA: TGTGCCAGCACCATCGAGGTGTCTAGCGGGCCTTTTGGCCAGTACTTC

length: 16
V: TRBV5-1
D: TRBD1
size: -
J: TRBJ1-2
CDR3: CASSLDRGTANYGYTF
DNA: TGCGCCAGCAGCCTCGACAGGGGGACCGCGAACTATGGCTACACCTTC

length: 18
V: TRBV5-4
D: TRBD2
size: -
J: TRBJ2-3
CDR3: CASSFGAGGTLSTDTQYF
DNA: TGTGCCAGCAGCTTCGGAGCGGGGGGAACTCTCAGCACAGATACGCAGTATTTT

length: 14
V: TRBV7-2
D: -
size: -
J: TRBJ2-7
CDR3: CASSFDYRAYEQYF
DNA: TGTGCCAGCAGCTTTGACTACAGGGCCTACGAGCAGTACTTC

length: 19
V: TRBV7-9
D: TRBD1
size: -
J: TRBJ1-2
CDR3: CASSLASGQSPTNYWGYTF
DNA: TGTGCCAGCAGCTTAGCGTCGGGACAGTCGCCTACTAACTACTGGGGCTACACCTTC

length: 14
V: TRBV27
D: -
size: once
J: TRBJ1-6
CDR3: CASSSGRGNSPLHF
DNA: TGTGCCAGCAGTTCTGGGAGGGGCAATTCACCCCTCCACTTT

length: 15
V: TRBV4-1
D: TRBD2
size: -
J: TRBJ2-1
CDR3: CASTPLLAFRGEQFF
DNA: TGCGCCAGCACCCCATTACTAGCGTTCCGAGGTGAGCAGTTCTTC

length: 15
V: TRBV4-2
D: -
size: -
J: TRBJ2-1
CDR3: CASSQLTGSYNEQFF
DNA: TGTGCCAGCAGCCAACTGACAGGATCCTACAATGAGCAGTTCTTC

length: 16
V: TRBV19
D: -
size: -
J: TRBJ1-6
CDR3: CASSPFRSSYNSPLHF
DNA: TGTGCCAGTTCTCCCTTTCGGAGCTCCTATAATTCACCCCTCCACTTT

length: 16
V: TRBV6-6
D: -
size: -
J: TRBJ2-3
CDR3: CASSIDREVGTDTQYF
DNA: TGTGCCAGCAGTATTGACAGGGAGGTTGGTACAGATACGCAGTATTTT

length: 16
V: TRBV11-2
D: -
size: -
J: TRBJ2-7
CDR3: CASSKTGVGWAGEQYF
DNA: TGTGCCAGCAGCAAGACCGGAGTCGGGTGGGCGGGCGAGCAGTACTTC

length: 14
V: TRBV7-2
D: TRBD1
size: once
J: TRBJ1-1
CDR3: CASSMGTGRTEAFF
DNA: TGTGCCAGCAGCATGGGGACAGGGAGGACTGAAGCTTTCTTT

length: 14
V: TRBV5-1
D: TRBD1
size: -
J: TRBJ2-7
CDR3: CASSGTGGAYEQYF
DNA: TGCGCCAGCAGCGGGACAGGGGGCGCGTACGAGCAGTACTTC

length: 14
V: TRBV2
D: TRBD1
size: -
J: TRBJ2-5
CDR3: CASRRQGADGTQYF
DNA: TGTGCCAGCAGAAGACAGGGGGCTGATGGGACCCAGTACTTC